This T cell receptor beta chain was found in a study of T-cell reconstitution after alpha-beta-depleted transplantation in children. The library targeted TCRbeta and was prepared with unique molecular identifiers. Using its own MiXCR run on the PCR reads, TCRdb lists one record per CDR3 protein. Of 240,000 or so distinct CDR3 sequences in the sample, 12% were seen once. The sample holds many counts of this clonotype. The length of the CDR3 is 14 residues. With V trimmed by 8 bases and J by 2 bases, 4 bases remained unmatched. Germline V gene lookup returns CDR1 SGHVS and CDR2 FQNEAQ. Here the sequenced sample was PBMCs from the stem cell graft donor, taken from the stem cell graft. This receptor was identified in a human donor who donated a stem cell graft to a child with acute lymphoblastic leukemia. This chain joins TRBV7-8 and TRBJ2-7, with 12 bases that match TRBD2. The CDR3 coding sequence is TGTGCCAGCCGTCGACTAGCGGGAGCCTACGAGCAGTACTTC. Residues: CASRRLAGAYEQYF.